This is a list of T cell receptor beta chains from one sample in a study of CD8 T cells in ankylosing spondylitis. Each CDR3 protein is one row after TCRdb ran MiXCR on the 5' RACE reads. The table includes 250,000 to 400,000 distinct CDR3 sequences, around a tenth detected once. What was sequenced was blood, either unsorted or a sorted T cell fraction (not recorded which). These receptor sequences come from a female donor with ankylosing spondylitis or in good health (not recorded which). Each CDR3 is given without its conserved first and last residue.

v_call,j_call,cdr3_aa
TRBV27,TRBJ2-7,ASSLPGHGTEQY
TRBV4-3,TRBJ1-5,ASSQVGHNQPQH
TRBV24-1,TRBJ2-1,ATSDSLVNEQF
TRBV6-1,TRBJ1-2,ASSVGQGARGYT
TRBV4-1,TRBJ1-2,ASSQDPQGNYGYT
TRBV7-8,TRBJ2-7,ASSLGTGMGEQY
TRBV7-2,TRBJ2-2,ASSLSTGSGGELF
TRBV5-1,TRBJ2-1,ASSPEGGNSYNEQF
TRBV11-2,TRBJ2-1,ASSFSGRPDNEQF
TRBV5-6,TRBJ2-5,ASSLRSGETQY
TRBV6-1,TRBJ1-6,ASSSDQSSYNSPLH
TRBV6-1,TRBJ1-4,ASSRDKLGEKLF
TRBV20-1,TRBJ2-7,SALHPAESSYEQY
TRBV12-3/TRBV12-4,TRBJ1-2,ASSLGWPNYGYT
TRBV10-3,TRBJ2-7,ATRTGGWEQY
TRBV20-1,TRBJ2-7,SAKSGRLPYEQY
TRBV5-6,TRBJ2-3,ASRRGGLDTQY
TRBV10-1,TRBJ2-3,ASSESNTSGDTDTQY
TRBV11-2,TRBJ2-1,ASRFLQGAGEQF
TRBV5-1,TRBJ1-3,ASSFLGGTSGNTIY
TRBV28,TRBJ1-2,ASSLSVGERGYT
TRBV19,TRBJ1-3,APRRVRDDSGNTIY
TRBV28,TRBJ2-7,ASSSYLPSSYEQY
TRBV6-5,TRBJ1-1,ASNAGVGKAF
TRBV2,TRBJ1-5,ASSQAPGNQPQH
TRBV6-1,TRBJ2-3,ASSQRDSTDTQY
TRBV5-1,TRBJ2-7,ASSPDTPYEQY
TRBV9,TRBJ2-1,ASSVEMAGGGEQF
TRBV29-1,TRBJ1-1,SVVHRGWNTEAF
TRBV5-1,TRBJ2-7,ASSLQSSSYEQY
TRBV20-1,TRBJ1-2,SARVGDYGYT
TRBV20-1,TRBJ2-5,SASRDIPQETQY
TRBV7-2,TRBJ1-5,ASSLRDGSNQPQH
TRBV7-9,TRBJ2-5,ASSTPGQGQETQY
TRBV20-1,TRBJ2-5,SASAGRQETQY
TRBV5-1,TRBJ2-1,ASSLAWGTWSSYNEQF
TRBV12-3/TRBV12-4,TRBJ1-4,ASSLWDRDEKLF
TRBV6-2/TRBV6-3,TRBJ1-1,ASFRDRNTEAF
TRBV20-1,TRBJ2-4,SANIARSPKNIQY
TRBV27,TRBJ1-3,ASSFTGPGNTIY
TRBV24-1,TRBJ2-1,ATSDLSGSTNNEQF
TRBV6-2/TRBV6-3,TRBJ2-5,ASSYSKLADQETQY
TRBV6-1,TRBJ2-1,ASTAPGAYNEQF
TRBV7-2,TRBJ1-5,ASSLGGGRLDQPQH
TRBV27,TRBJ1-6,ASSPDRASFSPLH
TRBV2,TRBJ1-5,ASSVAKQNQPQH
TRBV5-1,TRBJ2-5,ASSYRDGETQY
TRBV11-2,TRBJ2-4,ASSLFGTGLAKNIQY
TRBV5-6,TRBJ1-2,ASSTGQGSYGYT
TRBV10-2,TRBJ2-7,ASSEYLGAGYYEQY
TRBV5-1,TRBJ2-1,ASLVDLGHNEQF
TRBV20-1,TRBJ2-1,SATPPRGLAGTDNEQF
TRBV20-1,TRBJ2-6,SATGTLISGANVLT
TRBV5-5,TRBJ1-4,ASSSPVLGEKLF